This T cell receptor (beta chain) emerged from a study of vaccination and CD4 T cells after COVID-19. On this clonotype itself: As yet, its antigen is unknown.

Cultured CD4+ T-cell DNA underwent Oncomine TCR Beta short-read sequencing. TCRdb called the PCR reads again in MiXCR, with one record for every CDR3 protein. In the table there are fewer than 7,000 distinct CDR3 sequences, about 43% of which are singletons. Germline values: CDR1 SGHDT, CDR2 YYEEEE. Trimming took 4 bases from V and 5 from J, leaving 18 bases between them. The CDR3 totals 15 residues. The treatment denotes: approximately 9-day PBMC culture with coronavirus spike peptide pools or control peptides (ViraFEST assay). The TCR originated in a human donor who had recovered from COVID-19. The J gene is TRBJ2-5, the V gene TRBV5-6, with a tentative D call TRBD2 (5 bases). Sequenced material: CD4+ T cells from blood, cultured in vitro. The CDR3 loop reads CASSRRATHGETQYF. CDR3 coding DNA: TGTGCCAGCAGCCGGCGGGCAACCCACGGGGAGACCCAGTACTTC.